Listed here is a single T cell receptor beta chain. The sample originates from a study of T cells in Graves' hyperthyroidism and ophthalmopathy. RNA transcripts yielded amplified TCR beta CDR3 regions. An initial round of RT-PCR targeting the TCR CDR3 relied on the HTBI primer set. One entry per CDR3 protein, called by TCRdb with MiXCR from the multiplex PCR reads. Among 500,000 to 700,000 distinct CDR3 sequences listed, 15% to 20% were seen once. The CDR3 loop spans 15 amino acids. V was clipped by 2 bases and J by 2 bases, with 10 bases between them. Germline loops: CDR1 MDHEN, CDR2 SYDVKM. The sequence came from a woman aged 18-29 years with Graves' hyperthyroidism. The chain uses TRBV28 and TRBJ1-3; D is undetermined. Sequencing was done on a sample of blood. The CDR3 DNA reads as TGTGCCAGCAGTTTAATCACCGGGGCTGGAAACACCATATATTTT. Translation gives CASSLITGAGNTIYF. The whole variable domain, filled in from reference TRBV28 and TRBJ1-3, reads DVKVTQSSRYLVKRTGEKVFLECVQDMDHENMFWYRQDPGLGLRLIYFSYDVKMKEKGDIPEGYSVSREKKERFSLILESASTNQTSMYLCASSLITGAGNTIYFGEGSWLTVV.